This entry describes one T cell receptor beta chain. In the source study's methods: Researchers report that nucleated cell counts were estimated from reference gene primer amplification. Profiled with immunoSEQ multiplex PCR; TCRdb holds only in-frame clones, not every one. Clone size and the V and J calls come from that table; the DNA yielded D and trimming. The sample includes 150,000 to 200,000 clones, more than 85% of them seen just once. The CDR3 loop spans 16 amino acids. CDR1 and CDR2 (germline): SGHTA, FQGTGA. The trim removed 1 base at V and 3 bases at J, leaving 8 bases unmatched. The entry originates in a study of blood T cell repertoires in COVID-19.

The chain joins TRBV7-3 to TRBJ2-7; 8 bases match TRBD2. The sample was peripheral blood. This receptor was taken from a man between 18 and 29 years old with acute or convalescent COVID-19. The CDR3 loop is CASSLMGAGTSYEQYF. The CDR3, as DNA: TGTGCCAGCAGCTTAATGGGGGCCGGGACTAGCTACGAGCAGTACTTC. Variable domain in full (rest from reference TRBV7-3 and TRBJ2-7): GAGVSQTPSNKVTEKGKYVELRCDPISGHTALYWYRQSLGQGPEFLIYFQGTGAADDSGLPNDRFFAVRPEGSVSTLKIQRTERGDSAVYLCASSLMGAGTSYEQYFGPGTRLTVT.